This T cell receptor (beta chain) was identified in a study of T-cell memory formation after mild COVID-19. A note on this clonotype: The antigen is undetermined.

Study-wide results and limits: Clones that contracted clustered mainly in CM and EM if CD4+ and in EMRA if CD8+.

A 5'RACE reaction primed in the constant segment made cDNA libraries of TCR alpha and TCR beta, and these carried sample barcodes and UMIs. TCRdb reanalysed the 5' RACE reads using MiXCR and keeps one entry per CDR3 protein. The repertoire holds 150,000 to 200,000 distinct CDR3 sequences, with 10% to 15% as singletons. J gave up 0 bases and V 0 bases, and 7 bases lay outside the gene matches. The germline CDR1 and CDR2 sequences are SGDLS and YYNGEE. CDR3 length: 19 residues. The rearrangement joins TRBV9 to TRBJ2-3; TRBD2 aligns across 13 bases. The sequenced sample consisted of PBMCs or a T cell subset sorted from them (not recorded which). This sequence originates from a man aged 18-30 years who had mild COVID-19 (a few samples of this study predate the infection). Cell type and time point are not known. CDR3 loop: CASSVAGTSGASSTDTQYF. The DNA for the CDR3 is TGTGCCAGCAGCGTAGCCGGGACTAGCGGGGCCTCTAGCACAGATACGCAGTATTTT.